These 26 T cell receptor beta chains were sequenced from one sample in a study of early T cells in non-severe SARS-CoV-2 infection. TCRdb re-called the 5' RACE reads through MiXCR, storing one row per CDR3 protein. The table has just over 60,000 distinct CDR3 sequences, 8% to 10% seen once. Material for sequencing was whole blood. These TCRs come from an adult who was a healthcare worker with PCR-confirmed SARS-CoV-2 infection or an uninfected control (not recorded which).

This clonotype came up a few times. This chain joins TRBV6-5 and TRBJ2-1; D might be TRBD2 (5 bases). V was shortened by 4 bases and J by 8 bases, with 12 bases between the two germline ends. This CDR3 region has 13 residues. The V gene's germline CDR1 is MNHEY and CDR2 SVGAGI. The CDR3 coding sequence is TGTGCCAGCAGTTTAGGACTGGCCGATGAGCAGTTCTTC. This encodes CASSLGLADEQFF.

This sequence joins TRBV12-3 or TRBV12-4 and TRBJ2-5, with 7 bases that match TRBD2. Trimming cost V 6 bases and J 4 bases; bases outside gene matches: 5. CDR3 length: 13 residues. CDR3 loop: CASSPTSRETQYF. The DNA of the CDR3 is TGTGCCAGCAGCCCGACTAGCCGAGAGACCCAGTACTTC.

This clonotype came up many times. The chain has TRBV4-2 and TRBJ2-3, with a possible D match to TRBD2 (6 bases). The CDR3 loop spans 15 amino acids. The germline V and J ends were trimmed by 4 bases and 2 bases, with 13 bases remaining between them. Germline V gene sequence: CDR1 LGHNA, CDR2 YNFKEQ. The CDR3 loop reads CASSPGTFNTDTQYF. DNA of the CDR3: TGTGCCAGCAGCCCTGGGACTTTCAACACAGATACGCAGTATTTT.

This rearrangement joins TRBV28 to TRBJ1-2; 7 positions agree with TRBD1. The CDR3 has 14 amino acids. V was clipped by 7 bases and J by 7 bases; unmatched bases: 12. Per germline, CDR1 MDHEN and CDR2 SYDVKM. The CDR3 DNA is TGTGCCAGCACCCTGGGGGATCACAGGGGTGGCTACACCTTC. It encodes CASTLGDHRGGYTF.

This clonotype has at least ten counts. This chain joins TRBV7-3 and TRBJ2-2; a possible D gene is TRBD1 (5 bases). Germline V gene data show CDR1 as SGHTA and CDR2 as FQGTGA. The ends were cut back, 7 bases at V and 1 base at J, with 10 bases in the middle. This CDR3 has 14 residues. DNA of the CDR3: TGTGCCAGCACTCAAGGGGTGAACACCGGGGAGCTGTTTTTT. Translating it yields CASTQGVNTGELFF.

This chain uses TRBV2 with TRBJ1-5; 7 bases are shared with TRBD1. Germline CDR1 is SNHLY and CDR2 is FYNNEI. This CDR3 comprises 15 residues. V shed 3 bases, J shed 3 bases, and the junction held 5 bases outside the gene matches. Written as DNA, the CDR3 is TGTGCCAGCAGTGAGACCGGACAGGTCAATCAGCCCCAGCATTTT. This translates into CASSETGQVNQPQHF.

A few counts support this clonotype. V is TRBV6-6 and J is TRBJ1-2; 7 positions agree with TRBD1. V dropped 5 bases and J dropped 4; count of bases not matched to a gene: 4. The CDR3 consists of 13 residues. CDR1 and CDR2 from the germline V gene are MNHNY and SVGAGI (reference sequence). The CDR3 nucleotides read TGTGCCAGCAGTCCCCGACAGGGCTATGGCTACACCTTC. Translating gives CASSPRQGYGYTF.

The rearrangement links TRBV11-3 to TRBJ1-1; 7 nucleotides match TRBD1. The V gene end was trimmed by 5 bases and the J gene end by 13 bases; junction bases not matched to a gene: 10. CDR1 SGHNT and CDR2 YENEEA come from the germline V gene. This CDR3 has 12 amino acids. The CDR3 DNA reads as TGTGCCAGCAGCGATCGGACAGGCGCGGTTTTCTTT. As protein: CASSDRTGAVFF.

In its sample, this clonotype was seen many times. The chain uses TRBV3-1 and TRBJ1-6; D is uncertain. This CDR3 region has 13 residues. The V end lost 4 bases, the J end lost 10 bases, and 11 bases lay between the germline ends. Germline values: CDR1 LGHDT, CDR2 YNNKEL (reference sequence). The CDR3 DNA sequence: TGTGCCAGCAGCCCCTTTATCGGATCACCCCTCCACTTT. This codes for CASSPFIGSPLHF.

The table lists this clonotype with a few counts. V is TRBV5-1 and J is TRBJ2-3; D uncertain. CDR1 is SGHRS and CDR2 is YFSETQ in the germline V gene. The CDR3 has 14 amino acids. The V and J ends lost 4 bases and 6 bases respectively, with 15 bases between them. The CDR3 region has the DNA TGCGCCAGCAGCATTAGCACCCGCCGGGATACGCAGTATTTT. Amino acids: CASSISTRRDTQYF. Using reference TRBV5-1 and TRBJ2-3 for the parts outside the CDR3, the full variable domain is KAGVTQTPRYLIKTRGQQVTLSCSPISGHRSVSWYQQTPGQGLQFLFEYFSETQRNKGNFPGRFSGRQFSNSRSEMNVSTLELGDSALYLCASSISTRRDTQYFGPGTRLTVL.

A few counts support this clonotype. This chain links TRBV30 with TRBJ2-7, with D tentatively TRBD1 or TRBD2 (5 bases each). The germline V gene encodes CDR1 GTSNPN and CDR2 SVGIG (reference sequence). The CDR3 has 16 residues. V was cut by 0 bases and J by 0 bases, with 15 bases left in between. CDR3 DNA sequence: TGTGCCTGGAGTGTAGGGGACGTATACGCCTCCTACGAGCAGTACGTC. It translates to CAWSVGDVYASYEQYV.

Many counts were recorded for this clonotype. The V call is TRBV11-2, the J call TRBJ2-6; D perhaps matches TRBD1 (6 bases). With 5 bases removed from V and 1 base from J, the gap between germline ends came to 12 bases. The CDR3 is made up of 16 amino acids. Germline V gene sequence: CDR1 SGHAT, CDR2 FQNNGV. CDR3 amino acids: CASSTLQGSGANVLTF. In DNA form, the CDR3 reads TGTGCCAGCAGCACCCTACAGGGTTCTGGGGCCAACGTCCTGACTTTC.

The chain employs TRBV24-1 and TRBJ2-5; possible D gene TRBD2, 6 bases. Germline lookup yields CDR1 KGHDR and CDR2 SFDVKD. Trimming took 5 bases from V and 5 from J, leaving 14 bases between them. The CDR3 spans 14 residues. For the CDR3, the DNA is TGTGCCACCAGTGCTCCCGACCGGGGGGAGACCCAGTACTTC. Translated, it gives CATSAPDRGETQYF.

This clonotype occurred a few times. The chain combines TRBV5-3 with TRBJ2-7, with TRBD1 matching over 7 bases. TRBV5-3 carries the ORF label, with uncertain function. The ends lost 3 bases at V and 6 bases at J; junction bases unmatched: 9. The CDR3 has 14 residues. Here the CDR3 reads CARSSGTDKFEQYV. The CDR3, as DNA: TGTGCCAGAAGCTCCGGGACAGACAAATTCGAGCAGTACGTC.

This clonotype occurred a few times. The rearrangement uses TRBV7-6 and TRBJ2-2; D is undetermined. Germline V gene lookup returns CDR1 SGHVS and CDR2 FNYEAQ. The CDR3 length is 15 residues. Trimming removed 6 bases at V and 4 bases at J, with 15 bases between. DNA of the CDR3: TGTGCCAGCAGTAGCCCTTGGTCGGGCACCGGGGAGCTGTTTTTT. Protein sequence: CASSSPWSGTGELFF.

J is TRBJ1-2 and V is TRBV3-1; 10 nucleotides match TRBD1. The V gene end was trimmed by 4 bases and the J gene end by 8 bases; junction bases not matched to a gene: 10. Germline CDR1 LGHDT, CDR2 YNNKEL (reference sequence). This CDR3 spans 15 amino acids. The CDR3: CASSRESDRGQGYTF. The CDR3 DNA reads TGTGCCAGCAGCCGCGAATCCGACAGGGGGCAGGGCTACACCTTC.

This clonotype has more than one count but fewer than ten. The rearrangement links TRBV5-1 to TRBJ2-1, with D unclear. CDR3 length equals 17 residues. Germline-derived CDR1 and CDR2 are SGHRS and YFSETQ. Trimming removed 7 bases at V and 0 bases at J, with 20 bases between. The DNA of the CDR3 is TGCGCCAGCTTGAGGCAGTCAAGTCATAGCTCCTACAATGAGCAGTTCTTC. Amino acids: CASLRQSSHSSYNEQFF.

This clonotype has a count of ten or more. The chain employs TRBV18 and TRBJ1-5, with 7 bases matching TRBD1. The CDR3 contains 16 residues. The junction had 8 bases not matched to a gene; V was cut back by 5 bases and J by 1 base. Germline loops: CDR1 KGHSH, CDR2 LQKENI. As DNA, the CDR3 is TGTGCCAGCTCATCGACAGGGATCAGGAGCAATCAGCCCCAGCATTTT. Translating gives CASSSTGIRSNQPQHF.

The chain carries TRBV6-2 or TRBV6-3 and TRBJ2-3; TRBD2 aligns across 11 bases. The CDR3 covers 16 residues. Trimming took 2 bases from V and 8 from J; bases not matched to a gene: 9. Germline-derived CDR1 and CDR2 are MNHEY and SVGEGT. The CDR3 protein is CASSYVASGGPGTQYF. DNA of the CDR3: TGTGCCAGCAGTTACGTCGCTAGCGGGGGGCCCGGTACGCAGTATTTT.

At least ten counts were recorded for this clonotype. The chain recombines TRBV28 with TRBJ2-7; D is perhaps TRBD1 or TRBD2 (5 bases each). The CDR3 is made up of 14 amino acids. V lost 5 bases and J lost 2, with 13 bases in between. Germline-derived CDR1 and CDR2 are MDHEN and SYDVKM. The CDR3 spells CASSIQGRTYEQYV. In DNA, the CDR3 is TGTGCCAGCAGTATTCAGGGACGAACCTACGAGCAGTACGTC.

This clonotype has just one count. The chain joins TRBV19 to TRBJ2-4; 9 bases fit TRBD1. The V gene end was trimmed by 8 bases and the J gene end by 1 base; junction bases not matched to a gene: 9. This CDR3 has 16 residues. CDR1 is LNHDA, CDR2 SQIVND, per germline (reference sequence). The CDR3 region is CASSYLDRGAKNIQYF. In DNA form, the CDR3 reads TGTGCCAGTTCCTATTTGGACAGGGGCGCCAAAAACATTCAGTACTTC.

The sample holds a few counts of this clonotype. The chain is built from TRBV11-1 and TRBJ2-5, with a tentative D call TRBD2 (6 bases). The CDR3 extends over 15 amino acids. V was clipped by 5 bases and J by 2 bases, with 15 bases between them. Germline assignment: CDR1 SGHAT and CDR2 FQDESV (reference sequence). The CDR3 region is CASSPSGGGQETQYF. The CDR3 region has the DNA TGTGCCAGCAGCCCTAGTGGTGGGGGGCAAGAGACCCAGTACTTC.

This clonotype appeared many times. The chain has TRBV5-4 and TRBJ1-1; 7 bases align to TRBD1. CDR1 SGHNT and CDR2 YYREEE come from the germline V gene (reference sequence). J lost 4 bases, V lost 4 bases, and 10 bases had no gene match. This CDR3 has 15 amino acids. CDR3 protein: CASSRQGKGVTEAFF. CDR3 DNA: TGTGCCAGCAGCCGACAGGGTAAAGGGGTCACTGAAGCTTTCTTT. Using reference TRBV5-4 and TRBJ1-1 for the parts outside the CDR3, the full variable domain is ETGVTQSPTHLIKTRGQQVTLRCSSQSGHNTVSWYQQALGQGPQFIFQYYREEENGRGNFPPRFSGLQFPNYSSELNVNALELDDSALYLCASSRQGKGVTEAFFGQGTRLTVV.

This clonotype was observed at least ten times. The chain recombines TRBV3-1 with TRBJ2-3, with D possibly matching TRBD1 (5 bases). Germline values: CDR1 LGHDT, CDR2 YNNKEL (reference sequence). With 1 base removed from V and 0 bases from J, the gap between germline ends came to 8 bases. The CDR3 spans 15 residues. CDR3 sequence (DNA): TGTGCCAGCAGCCAAGGGACAACTAGCACAGATACGCAGTATTTT. Translated: CASSQGTTSTDTQYF.

At least ten counts were recorded for this clonotype. The rearrangement joins TRBV5-1 to TRBJ1-1; D gene ambiguous. V was shortened by 0 bases and J by 3 bases, with 9 bases between the two germline ends. This CDR3 spans 14 amino acids. Germline V lookup: CDR1 SGHRS, CDR2 YFSETQ. For the CDR3, the DNA is TGCGCCAGCAGCTTGGCCAGTGGGGACACTGAAGCTTTCTTT. Amino acids: CASSLASGDTEAFF.

There are a few counts of this clonotype. The chain has TRBV5-1 and TRBJ2-1; tentatively, D is TRBD1 or TRBD2 (5 bases each). Germline assignment: CDR1 SGHRS and CDR2 YFSETQ. CDR3 length: 14 amino acids. The V and J ends lost 7 bases and 1 base respectively, with 12 bases between them. CDR3 amino acids: CASRSGQSYNEQFF. CDR3 DNA sequence: TGCGCCAGCCGGTCGGGGCAGTCCTACAATGAGCAGTTCTTC. Full variable domain (outside the CDR3, taken from reference TRBV5-1 and TRBJ2-1): KAGVTQTPRYLIKTRGQQVTLSCSPISGHRSVSWYQQTPGQGLQFLFEYFSETQRNKGNFPGRFSGRQFSNSRSEMNVSTLELGDSALYLCASRSGQSYNEQFFGPGTRLTVL.